Reported below is one T cell receptor (beta chain). Its antigen is not identified. Each TCR beta cDNA library carried unique molecular identifiers. Each sample of roughly 0.9 to 10 million input T cells yielded roughly 500,000 cDNA molecules, so each molecule approximated one T cell. TCRdb itself ran the PCR reads through MiXCR, one entry per CDR3 protein. The sample has roughly 670,000 distinct CDR3 sequences, more than 50% seen once. This sample was included in a study of post-analysis software for immune sequencing data. For the study at large: Relapsing-remitting, secondary progressive and progressive-relapsing multiple sclerosis courses were included.

Study results and limitations: Co-batched samples clustered tightly together by F measure. Compared against controls, patients with multiple sclerosis displayed significantly lower normalized Chao1 diversity.

This sequence was found in a girl aged 2-9 years with multiple sclerosis. The sequencing sample was made of blood.

The CDR3 coding sequence is TGTGCCAGCAGCCTTGATACAGGGGCGGATGGCTACACCTTC. It codes for CASSLDTGADGYTF. The chain uses TRBV5-5 and TRBJ1-2; 7 nucleotides align to TRBD1. V was pared by 4 bases and J by 6 bases, with 9 bases of the junction left unmatched. Germline V CDR1 and CDR2: SGHKS, YYEKEE (reference sequence). The length of the CDR3 is 14 residues.